Listed here are 5 T cell receptor beta chains from one sample, sequenced in a study of blood T cell repertoires in COVID-19. Here immunoSEQ multiplex PCR was the method, and the copy in TCRdb shows in-frame clones only, minus some. Of around 250,000 clones in the sample, around 83% were seen once. What was sequenced was peripheral blood. The origin of the receptors is a man in his forties with active or convalescent COVID-19.

This chain connects TRBV9 to TRBJ1-2; perhaps TRBD1 as D (5 bases). This CDR3 is built from 14 residues. Germline CDR1 reads SGDLS; CDR2 reads YYNGEE. V was shortened by 0 bases and J by 3 bases, with 9 bases between the two germline ends. CDR3 sequence (DNA): TGTGCCAGCAGCGTAGGACAAGGGGACTATGGCTACACCTTC. It codes for CASSVGQGDYGYTF.

This chain joins TRBV30 and TRBJ1-2, with TRBD1 matching 10 bases. CDR1 is GTSNPN and CDR2 is SVGIG in the germline V gene (reference sequence). The CDR3 consists of 13 residues. V shed 0 bases, J shed 10 bases, and the junction held 5 bases outside the gene matches. The CDR3 DNA is TGTGCCTGGAGTGTAACGGACAGGGGGGCCTACACCTTC. Translation: CAWSVTDRGAYTF.

The genes are TRBV9 and TRBJ1-1; 7 bases fit TRBD1. Germline V gene data show CDR1 as SGDLS and CDR2 as YYNGEE. Unmatched junction bases numbered 5, after V lost 4 bases and J lost 8 bases. The CDR3 has 12 amino acids. This CDR3 is CASSTRTGEAFF. In DNA, the CDR3 is TGTGCCAGCAGCACGAGGACAGGCGAAGCTTTCTTT.

The V gene is TRBV7-2, the J gene TRBJ1-3; a weak D match, TRBD1 (5 bases). The CDR3 is made up of 17 amino acids. Germline V CDR1 and CDR2: SGHTA, FQGNSA. V shed 5 bases and J shed 1 base, with 18 bases lying between them. In DNA form, the CDR3 reads TGTGCCAGCAGCCCATTAATGGGCCCAGGGTCTGGAAACACCATATATTTT. Translation gives CASSPLMGPGSGNTIYF.

This chain uses TRBV4-1 with TRBJ1-2; TRBD1 might be the D (5 bases). CDR1 and CDR2 (germline): MGHRA, YSYEKL. The CDR3 contains 13 residues. The V end lost 2 bases, the J end lost 5 bases, and 9 bases lay between the germline ends. The CDR3: CASSQRAGYGYTF. The CDR3, as DNA: TGCGCCAGCAGCCAAAGAGCAGGGTATGGCTACACCTTC.